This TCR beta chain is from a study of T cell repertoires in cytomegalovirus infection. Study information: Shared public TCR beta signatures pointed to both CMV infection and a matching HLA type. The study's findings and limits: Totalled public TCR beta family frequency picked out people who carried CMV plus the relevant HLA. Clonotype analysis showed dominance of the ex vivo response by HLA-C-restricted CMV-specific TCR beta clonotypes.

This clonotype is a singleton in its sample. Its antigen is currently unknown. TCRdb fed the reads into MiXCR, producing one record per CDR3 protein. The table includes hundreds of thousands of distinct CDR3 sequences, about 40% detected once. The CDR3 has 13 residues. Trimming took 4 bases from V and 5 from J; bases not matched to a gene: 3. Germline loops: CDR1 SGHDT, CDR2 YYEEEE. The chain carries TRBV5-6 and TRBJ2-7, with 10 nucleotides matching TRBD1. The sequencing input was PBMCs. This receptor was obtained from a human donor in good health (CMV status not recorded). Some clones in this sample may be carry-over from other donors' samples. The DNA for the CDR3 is TGTGCCAGCAGCGCCGGGACAGGGGACGAGCAGTACTTC. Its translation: CASSAGTGDEQYF.